The present TCR beta chain was sequenced within a study of T cell responses to AZD1222 COVID-19 vaccine. Findings of the study overall: Two AZD1222 doses significantly raised spike-specific TCR breadth and depth over controls.

To note about this clone: Its antigen is undetermined.

There are 13 residues in the CDR3. Per germline, CDR1 KGHDR and CDR2 SFDVKD. Trimming took 1 base from V and 6 from J, leaving 6 bases between them. Measured with immunoSEQ multiplex PCR; TCRdb has only the in-frame clones, and not every one. The table shows about 150,000 clones, with roughly 85% occurring only once. This TCR was sampled from an adult in good health. The rearrangement links TRBV24-1 to TRBJ2-1; tentative D call: TRBD2 (6 bases). The sample was peripheral blood, taken on day 0 of AZD1222 vaccination. In DNA form, the CDR3 reads TGTGCCACCAGTGATTTCGGGGGCAATGAGCAGTTCTTC. Its translation is CATSDFGGNEQFF.